The present TCR beta chain was sequenced within a study of T cells in tuberculosis. Time point denoted: new active TB diagnosis, blood taken before or within 7 days of starting treatment. Germline V CDR1 and CDR2: SGHAT, FQNNGV. The CDR3 runs 15 residues. V shed 3 bases and J shed 3 bases, with 12 bases lying between them. The protocol was immunoSEQ multiplex PCR, while the TCRdb copy is restricted to in-frame clones and leaves out a portion. The sample has tens of thousands of clones, around 92% seen once. This clone has a single count. This sample comprised PBMCs, obtained at tuberculosis diagnosis. The chain employs TRBV11-2 and TRBJ2-1; a possible D gene is TRBD2 (6 bases). The sequence came from an adult with tuberculosis. The CDR3: CASSFGGDHYNEQFF. CDR3 in DNA: TGTGCCAGCAGCTTTGGAGGGGACCACTACAATGAGCAGTTCTTC.